These 21 T cell receptor beta chains were sequenced from one sample in a study of Graves' ophthalmopathy and Graves' hyperthyroidism. TCR beta CDR3 regions were amplified from RNA transcripts. Investigators did first-round RT-PCR with HTBI primers, then second-round multiplex PCR. TCRdb redid the calling of the multiplex PCR reads with MiXCR, one entry per CDR3 protein. The sample has about 550,000 distinct CDR3 sequences; less than 45% are singletons. The sequencing input was peripheral blood or thyroid tissue (not recorded which). The source of these receptors is an adult man with Graves' hyperthyroidism.

A few counts support this clonotype. CDR3 nucleotide sequence: TGTGCCAGCAGTTTGCCAGGTGTCTCCTACGAGCAGTACTTC. This gives the protein CASSLPGVSYEQYF. The genes are TRBV28 and TRBJ2-7; D is uncertain. The CDR3 sequence is 14 residues long. V shed 3 bases and J shed 0 bases, with 9 bases lying between them. The germline gives CDR1 MDHEN, CDR2 SYDVKM.

CDR3 coding DNA: TGTGCCAGCAGCCTAAGGACTAGCGGGAGTGCGGATACGCAGTATTTT. Its protein is CASSLRTSGSADTQYF. The chain employs TRBV7-9 and TRBJ2-3; 13 bases align to TRBD2. This CDR3 spans 16 amino acids. Looked up from germline, CDR1 is SEHNR and CDR2 is FQNEAQ (reference sequence). The V gene end was trimmed by 5 bases and the J gene end by 6 bases; junction bases not matched to a gene: 8.

The sample holds many counts of this clonotype. This chain uses TRBV7-9 with TRBJ2-7, with D possibly matching TRBD1 (5 bases). Trimming took 5 bases from V and 5 from J, leaving 16 bases between them. Germline CDR1 and CDR2: SEHNR and FQNEAQ (reference sequence). This CDR3 region has 14 residues. The CDR3 nucleotides read TGTGCCAGCAGCCCCTCCCGCAGGGTCGACGAGCAGTACTTC. Translation gives CASSPSRRVDEQYF.

A few counts support this clonotype. The chain couples TRBV2 to TRBJ2-6; TRBD1 or TRBD2 may be the D gene (5 bases each). CDR1 is SNHLY, CDR2 FYNNEI, per germline. Trimming shortened V by 0 bases and J by 0 bases, and 9 bases separated the two germline ends. CDR3 length: 17 residues. The CDR3 nucleotides are TGTGCCAGCAGTGAAGCGGGACCGAGCTCTGGGGCCAACGTCCTGACTTTC. Protein sequence: CASSEAGPSSGANVLTF.

This clonotype has at least ten counts. V usage is TRBV14 and J usage is TRBJ2-5, with D possibly called TRBD1 or TRBD2 (5 bases each). The CDR3 runs to 16 residues. Looked up from germline, CDR1 is SGHDN and CDR2 is FVKESK. V lost 1 base, J lost 1 base, and 13 bases lay in between. This CDR3 is CASSQGGPLLQETQYF. The CDR3 nucleotides are TGTGCCAGCAGCCAAGGGGGACCGTTACTCCAAGAGACCCAGTACTTC.

Of note for this clonotype: A much more abundant neighbour one base away suggests this may be a read error. This chain uses TRBV11-2 with TRBJ2-2, with 7 positions matching TRBD2. Germline loops: CDR1 SGHAT, CDR2 FQNNGV. With V trimmed by 6 bases and J by 6 bases, 7 bases remained unmatched. CDR3 length: 14 residues. The CDR3 region is CASSPLGGSGELFF. The DNA for the CDR3 is TGTGCCAGCAGTCCGTTGGGGGGGTCCGGGGAGCTGTTTTTT.

As for this clonotype: The CDR3 ends on some other residue instead of the conserved phenylalanine or tryptophan, so this is likely a read error. This chain links TRBV6-5 with TRBJ1-6; D is uncertain. CDR1 is MNHEY, CDR2 SVGAGI, per germline. This CDR3 is 12 amino acids long. V dropped 4 bases and J dropped 14 bases, with 12 bases sitting between them. CDR3 nucleotide sequence: TGTGCCAGCAGTTCCCTGTTCGAGTCCCTCCACCTT. It is translated as CASSSLFESLHL.

CDR3 DNA: TGTGCCATCAGCGAAATCCCCGGGACAGGGACTAACTATGGCTACACCTTC. Its protein product is CAISEIPGTGTNYGYTF. The chain couples TRBV10-3 to TRBJ1-2; 9 positions match TRBD1. Germline lookup yields CDR1 ENHRY and CDR2 SYGVKD. The junction had 11 bases not matched to a gene; V was cut back by 6 bases and J by 0 bases. This CDR3 spans 17 amino acids.

This chain uses TRBV2 with TRBJ1-4, with 9 positions matching TRBD1. J gave up 7 bases and V 5 bases, and 8 bases lay outside the gene matches. Germline V CDR1 and CDR2: SNHLY, FYNNEI. The CDR3 runs to 15 residues. The CDR3 DNA reads TGTGCCAGCAGTCCAGCCGGGACAGGGAGTGAAAAACTGTTTTTT. It yields the protein CASSPAGTGSEKLFF.

On this clonotype: A single base separates this from a much larger clone, so it may be a read error. The chain links TRBV5-1 to TRBJ2-7, with D perhaps TRBD2 (6 bases). The CDR3 is made up of 12 amino acids. CDR1 and CDR2 (germline): SGHRS, YFSETQ. The CDR3 protein is CASSQDYYERYF. CDR3 bases: TGTGCCAGCAGTCAGGACTACTACGAGCGGTACTTC.

This clonotype was detected ten times or more. V usage is TRBV7-9 and J usage is TRBJ1-2; D possibly corresponds to TRBD1 (5 bases). The germline V gene encodes CDR1 SEHNR and CDR2 FQNEAQ (reference sequence). V lost 3 bases to trimming and J lost 7 bases, with 18 bases between them. This CDR3 is built from 15 residues. CDR3 nucleotides: TGTGCCAGCAGCTTGGGGGGGAAATGGGTCTCTGGCTACACCTTC. It yields the protein CASSLGGKWVSGYTF.

The rearrangement links TRBV12-3 or TRBV12-4 to TRBJ1-5; unclear D gene. The CDR3 is made up of 16 amino acids. V gave up 6 bases and J gave up 13 bases, with 28 bases separating them. In DNA, the CDR3 is TGTGCCAGCAGAACGGTCTTGGGAGGGCCGAGAGATACGCAGCATTTT. Translation: CASRTVLGGPRDTQHF.

The chain uses TRBV7-9 and TRBJ2-7; TRBD2 might be the D (6 bases). The CDR3 has 14 amino acids. Germline lookup yields CDR1 SEHNR and CDR2 FQNEAQ (reference sequence). V was cut by 2 bases and J by 9 bases, with 17 bases left in between. The CDR3 nucleotides read TGTGCCAGCAGCTTAATAACTAGCCACAATGGGCAGTACTTC. Translated: CASSLITSHNGQYF.

This clonotype was counted only a few times. The chain is built from TRBV18 and TRBJ2-5; D unresolved. The germline gives CDR1 KGHSH, CDR2 LQKENI. V gave up 2 bases and J gave up 2 bases, with 9 bases separating them. The CDR3 has 14 amino acids. CDR3 coding DNA: TGTGCCAGCTCACCAAGCGAGCAGCAAGAGACCCAGTACTTC. It specifies CASSPSEQQETQYF.

This clonotype was picked up many times. The rearrangement joins TRBV7-9 to TRBJ2-5; D may correspond to TRBD1 or TRBD2 (5 bases each). The CDR3 sequence is 13 residues long. V shed 6 bases and J shed 5 bases, with 13 bases lying between them. The germline CDR1 and CDR2 sequences are SEHNR and FQNEAQ (reference sequence). The CDR3 spells CASSPDWGETQYF. The CDR3 DNA sequence: TGTGCCAGCAGTCCCGACTGGGGGGAGACCCAGTACTTC.

Details on this clonotype: A much larger clonotype is one base distant, so this may be a read error. The gene calls are TRBV6-1 and TRBJ2-5; 11 positions agree with TRBD2. CDR1 and CDR2 from the germline V gene are MNHNS and SASEGT. There are 16 residues in the CDR3. The trim removed 6 bases at V and 4 bases at J, leaving 10 bases unmatched. The DNA for the CDR3 is TGTGCCAGCAGACTGGGACTAGCGGAAGGGGGAGAGACCCAGTACTTC. Amino acid sequence: CASRLGLAEGGETQYF.

This clonotype was seen once. Sequence at one end of the junction differs from germline and may be a read error. The V and J genes are TRBV7-9 and TRBJ1-1; TRBD1 aligns across 10 bases. CDR1 is SEHNR and CDR2 is FQNEAQ in the germline V gene (reference sequence). The length of the CDR3 is 15 residues. CDR3 region: CASSLVTGTGADAFF. The CDR3 coding sequence is TGTGCCAGCAGCTTAGTAACAGGGACAGGGGCTGACGCTTTCTTT.

This clonotype occurred many times. The rearrangement joins TRBV28 to TRBJ2-5, with D perhaps assigned TRBD1 or TRBD2 (6 bases each). This CDR3 comprises 14 residues. V gave up 6 bases and J gave up 7 bases, with 18 bases separating them. In germline, CDR1 is MDHEN, CDR2 SYDVKM. The CDR3 loop reads CASRDGQRGVTQYF. CDR3 sequence (DNA): TGTGCCAGCAGAGACGGACAGCGCGGGGTGACCCAGTACTTC.

In its sample, this clonotype was seen many times. CDR3 coding DNA: TGCAGCGGGGAGCTAGCGGGGAGCCCTCAGTACTTC. Its protein is CSGELAGSPQYF. V usage is TRBV29-1 and J usage is TRBJ2-5; 9 bases line up with TRBD2. The CDR3 is made up of 12 amino acids. CDR1 is SQVTM, CDR2 ANQGSEA, per germline. V was pared by 7 bases and J by 11 bases, with 11 bases of the junction left unmatched.

This clonotype was seen repeatedly, ten times or more. The chain is built from TRBV7-9 and TRBJ1-6; 7 bases map to TRBD1. The V and J ends lost 7 bases and 9 bases, in that order; junction bases with no gene match: 9. Germline loops: CDR1 SEHNR, CDR2 FQNEAQ (reference sequence). This CDR3 is 14 amino acids long. The CDR3 coding sequence is TGTGCCAGCACCTTGGGGCAGGGGGGTTCACCCCTCCACTTT. It codes for CASTLGQGGSPLHF.

V and J are TRBV29-1 and TRBJ1-3; the D is unclear. CDR3 length equals 15 residues. Germline V gives CDR1 SQVTM, CDR2 ANQGSEA. V lost 5 bases and J 3 bases, leaving 17 bases between the germline ends. The CDR3 region is CSVLQLGGFGNTIYF. In DNA form, the CDR3 reads TGCAGCGTTTTACAGTTAGGAGGGTTTGGAAACACCATATATTTT. Filled out from reference TRBV29-1 and TRBJ1-3, the complete variable domain reads SAVISQKPSRDICQRGTSLTIQCQVDSQVTMMFWYRQQPGQSLTLIATANQGSEATYESGFVIDKFPISRPNLTFSTLTVSNMSPEDSSIYLCSVLQLGGFGNTIYFGEGSWLTVV.